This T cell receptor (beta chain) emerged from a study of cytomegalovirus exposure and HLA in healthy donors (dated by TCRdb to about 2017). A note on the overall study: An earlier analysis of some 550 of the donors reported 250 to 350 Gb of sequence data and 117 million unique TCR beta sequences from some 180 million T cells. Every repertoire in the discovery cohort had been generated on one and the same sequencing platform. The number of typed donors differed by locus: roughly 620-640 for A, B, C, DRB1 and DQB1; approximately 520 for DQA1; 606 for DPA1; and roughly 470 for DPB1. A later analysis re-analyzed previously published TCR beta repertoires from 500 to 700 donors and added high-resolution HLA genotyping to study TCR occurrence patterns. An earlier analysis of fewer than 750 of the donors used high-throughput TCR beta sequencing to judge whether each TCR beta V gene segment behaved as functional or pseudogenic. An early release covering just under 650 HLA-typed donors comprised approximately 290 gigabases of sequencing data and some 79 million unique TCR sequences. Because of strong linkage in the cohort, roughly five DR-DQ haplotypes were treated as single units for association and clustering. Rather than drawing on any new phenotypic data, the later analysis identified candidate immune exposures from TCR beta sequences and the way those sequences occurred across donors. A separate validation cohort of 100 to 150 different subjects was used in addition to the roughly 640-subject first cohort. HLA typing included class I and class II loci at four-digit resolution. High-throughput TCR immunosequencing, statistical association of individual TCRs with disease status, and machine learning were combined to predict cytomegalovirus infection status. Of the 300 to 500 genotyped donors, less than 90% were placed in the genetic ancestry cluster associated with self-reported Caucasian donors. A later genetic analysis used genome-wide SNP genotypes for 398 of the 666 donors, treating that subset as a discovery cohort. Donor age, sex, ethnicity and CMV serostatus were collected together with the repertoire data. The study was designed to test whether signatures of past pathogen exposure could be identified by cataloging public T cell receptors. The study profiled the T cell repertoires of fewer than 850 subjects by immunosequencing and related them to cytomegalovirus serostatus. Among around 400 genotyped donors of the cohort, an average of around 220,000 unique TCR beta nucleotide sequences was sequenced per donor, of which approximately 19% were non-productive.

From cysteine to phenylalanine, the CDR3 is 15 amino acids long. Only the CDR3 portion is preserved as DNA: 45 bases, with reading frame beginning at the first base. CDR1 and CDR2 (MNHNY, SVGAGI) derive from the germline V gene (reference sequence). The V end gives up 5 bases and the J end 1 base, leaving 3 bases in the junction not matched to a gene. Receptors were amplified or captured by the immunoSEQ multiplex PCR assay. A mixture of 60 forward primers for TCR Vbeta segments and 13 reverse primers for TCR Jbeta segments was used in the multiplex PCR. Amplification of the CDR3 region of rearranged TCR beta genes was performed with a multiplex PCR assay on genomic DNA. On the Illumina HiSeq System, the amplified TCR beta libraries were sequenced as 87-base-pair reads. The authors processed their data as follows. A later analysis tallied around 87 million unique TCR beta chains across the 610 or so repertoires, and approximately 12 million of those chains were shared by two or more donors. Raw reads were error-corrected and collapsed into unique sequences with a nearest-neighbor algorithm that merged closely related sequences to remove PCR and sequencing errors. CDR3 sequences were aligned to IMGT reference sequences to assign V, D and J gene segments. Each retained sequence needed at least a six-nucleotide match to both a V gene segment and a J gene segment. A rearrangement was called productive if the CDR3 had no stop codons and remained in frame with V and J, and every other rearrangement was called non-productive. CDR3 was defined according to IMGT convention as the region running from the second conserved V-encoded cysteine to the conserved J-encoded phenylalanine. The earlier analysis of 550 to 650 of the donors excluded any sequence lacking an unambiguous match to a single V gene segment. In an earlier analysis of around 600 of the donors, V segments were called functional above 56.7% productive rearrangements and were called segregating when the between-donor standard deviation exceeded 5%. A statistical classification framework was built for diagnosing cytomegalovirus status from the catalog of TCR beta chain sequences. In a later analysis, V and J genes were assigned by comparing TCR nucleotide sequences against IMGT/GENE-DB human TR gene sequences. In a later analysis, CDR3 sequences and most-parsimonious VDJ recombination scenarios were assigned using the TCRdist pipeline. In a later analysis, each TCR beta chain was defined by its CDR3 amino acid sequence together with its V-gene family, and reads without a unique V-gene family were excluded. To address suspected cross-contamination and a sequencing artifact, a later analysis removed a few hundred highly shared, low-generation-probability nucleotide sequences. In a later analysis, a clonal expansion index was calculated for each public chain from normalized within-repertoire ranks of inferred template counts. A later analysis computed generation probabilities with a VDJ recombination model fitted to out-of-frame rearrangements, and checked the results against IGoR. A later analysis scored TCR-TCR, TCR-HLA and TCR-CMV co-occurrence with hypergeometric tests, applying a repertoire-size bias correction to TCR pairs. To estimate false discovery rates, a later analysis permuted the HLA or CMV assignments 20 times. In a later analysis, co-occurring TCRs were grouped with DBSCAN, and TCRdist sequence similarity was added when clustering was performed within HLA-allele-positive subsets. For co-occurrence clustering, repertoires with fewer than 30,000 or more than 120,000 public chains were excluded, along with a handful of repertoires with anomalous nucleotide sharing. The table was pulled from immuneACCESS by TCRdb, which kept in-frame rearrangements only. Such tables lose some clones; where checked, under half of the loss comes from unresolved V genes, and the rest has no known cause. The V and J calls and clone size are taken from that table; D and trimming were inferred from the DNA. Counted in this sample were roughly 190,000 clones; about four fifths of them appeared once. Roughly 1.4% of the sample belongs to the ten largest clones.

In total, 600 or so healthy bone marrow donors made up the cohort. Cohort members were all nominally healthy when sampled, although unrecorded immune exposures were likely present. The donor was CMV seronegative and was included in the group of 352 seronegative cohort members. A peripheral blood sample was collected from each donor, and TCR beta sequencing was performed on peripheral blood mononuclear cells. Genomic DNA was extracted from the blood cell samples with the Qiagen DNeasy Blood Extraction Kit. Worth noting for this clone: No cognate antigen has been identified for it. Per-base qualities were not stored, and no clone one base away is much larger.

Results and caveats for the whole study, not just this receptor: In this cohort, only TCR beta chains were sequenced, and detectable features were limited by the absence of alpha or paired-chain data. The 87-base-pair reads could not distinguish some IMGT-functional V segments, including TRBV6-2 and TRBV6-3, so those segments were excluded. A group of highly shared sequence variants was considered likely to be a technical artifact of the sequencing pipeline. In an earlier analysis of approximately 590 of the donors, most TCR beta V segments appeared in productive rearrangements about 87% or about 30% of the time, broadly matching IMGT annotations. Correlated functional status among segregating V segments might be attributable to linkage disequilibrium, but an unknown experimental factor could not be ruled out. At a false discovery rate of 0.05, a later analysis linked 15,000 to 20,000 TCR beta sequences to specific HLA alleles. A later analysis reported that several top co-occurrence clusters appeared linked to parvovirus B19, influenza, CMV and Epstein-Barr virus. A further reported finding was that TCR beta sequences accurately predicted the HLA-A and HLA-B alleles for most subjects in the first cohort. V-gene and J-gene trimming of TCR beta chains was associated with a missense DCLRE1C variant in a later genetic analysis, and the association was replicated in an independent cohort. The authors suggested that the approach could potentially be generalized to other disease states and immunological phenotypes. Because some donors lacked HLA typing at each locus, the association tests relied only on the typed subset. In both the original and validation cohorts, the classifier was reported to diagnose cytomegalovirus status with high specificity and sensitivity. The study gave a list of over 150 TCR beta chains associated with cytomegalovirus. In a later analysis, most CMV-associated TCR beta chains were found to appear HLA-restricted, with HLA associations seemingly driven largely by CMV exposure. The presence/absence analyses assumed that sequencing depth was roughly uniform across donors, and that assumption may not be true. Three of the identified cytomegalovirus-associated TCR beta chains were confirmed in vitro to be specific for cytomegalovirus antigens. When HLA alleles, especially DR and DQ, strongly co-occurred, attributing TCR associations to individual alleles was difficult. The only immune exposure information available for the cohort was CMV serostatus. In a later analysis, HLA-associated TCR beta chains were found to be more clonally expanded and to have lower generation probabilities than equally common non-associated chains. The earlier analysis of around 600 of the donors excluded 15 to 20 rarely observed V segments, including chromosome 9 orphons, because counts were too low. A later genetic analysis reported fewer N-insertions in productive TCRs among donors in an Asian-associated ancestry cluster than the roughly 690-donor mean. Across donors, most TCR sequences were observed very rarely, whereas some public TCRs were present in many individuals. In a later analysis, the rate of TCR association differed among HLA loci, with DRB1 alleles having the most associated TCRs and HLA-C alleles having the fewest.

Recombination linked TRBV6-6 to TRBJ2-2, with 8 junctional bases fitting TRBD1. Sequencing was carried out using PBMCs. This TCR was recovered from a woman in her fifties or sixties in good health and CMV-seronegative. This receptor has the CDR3 CASSMGQVNTGELFF. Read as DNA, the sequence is TGTGCCAGCAGTATGGGACAGGTGAACACCGGGGAGCTGTTTTTT.